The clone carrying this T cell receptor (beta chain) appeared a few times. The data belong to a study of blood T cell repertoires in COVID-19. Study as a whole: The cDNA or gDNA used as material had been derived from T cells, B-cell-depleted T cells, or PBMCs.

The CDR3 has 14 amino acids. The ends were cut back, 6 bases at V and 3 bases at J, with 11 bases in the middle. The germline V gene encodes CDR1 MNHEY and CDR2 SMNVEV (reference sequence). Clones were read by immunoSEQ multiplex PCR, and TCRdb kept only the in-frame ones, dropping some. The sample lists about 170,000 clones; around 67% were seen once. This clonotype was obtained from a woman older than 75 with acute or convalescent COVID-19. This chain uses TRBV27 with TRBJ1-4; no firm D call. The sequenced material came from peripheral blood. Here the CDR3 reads CASRRVAANEKLFF. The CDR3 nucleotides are TGTGCCAGCAGGCGGGTGGCGGCTAATGAAAAACTGTTTTTT.